The 21 T cell receptor beta chains below all came from one sample that was sequenced in a study of response to subunit inactivated influenza vaccine. TCRdb itself ran the RT-PCR reads through MiXCR, one entry per CDR3 protein. The table includes roughly 160,000 distinct CDR3 sequences, 9.5% to 12% detected once. This sample comprised CD8+ T cells sorted from PBMCs, obtained roughly 24 months after vaccination. The receptors shown here come from a man aged 45 to 75 who received an inactivated influenza vaccine.

V usage is TRBV7-9 and J usage is TRBJ1-4; a possible D gene is TRBD1 (5 bases). V gave up 5 bases and J gave up 6 bases, with 13 bases separating them. Germline assignment: CDR1 SEHNR and CDR2 FQNEAQ (reference sequence). This CDR3 has 14 residues. The CDR3 DNA is TGTGCCAGCAGCGTCACAGAGGGGTATGAAAAACTGTTTTTT. Encoded protein: CASSVTEGYEKLFF.

This clonotype was counted only a few times. J is TRBJ2-7 and V is TRBV27, with 12 bases identical to TRBD2. The CDR3 spans 17 residues. Trimming took 5 bases from V and 0 from J; bases not matched to a gene: 8. Germline V lookup: CDR1 MNHEY, CDR2 SMNVEV (reference sequence). The CDR3 reads CASSPLGLAGSSYEQYF. The CDR3 nucleotides are TGTGCCAGCAGTCCCTTGGGACTAGCGGGCTCCTCCTACGAGCAGTACTTC.

This clonotype was observed a few times. The rearrangement links TRBV12-3 or TRBV12-4 to TRBJ2-5; D perhaps matches TRBD1 (6 bases). The CDR3 is 15 amino acids. Trimming cost V 1 base and J 4 bases, with 13 bases left between them. As DNA, the CDR3 is TGTGCCAGCAGTTTAGGGGACAAACCTACAGAGACCCAGTACTTC. It translates to CASSLGDKPTETQYF.

The chain is built from TRBV7-9 and TRBJ1-2; D unresolved. Per the germline V gene, CDR1 is SEHNR and CDR2 is FQNEAQ (reference sequence). The CDR3 spans 13 residues. The V gene lost 1 base and the J gene lost 6 bases, with 9 bases spanning the gap. DNA for the CDR3: TGTGCCAGCAGCTTAGGATCTGAGGATGGCTACACCTTC. The encoded protein is CASSLGSEDGYTF.

This clonotype has just a few counts. The chain combines TRBV2 with TRBJ2-7, with TRBD2 as a possible D gene (7 bases). Germline lookup yields CDR1 SNHLY and CDR2 FYNNEI. Trimming took off 8 bases at V and 0 bases at J, with 14 bases between the two ends. The CDR3 totals 14 residues. CDR3 DNA: TGTGCCAGCGAAAGGGGGGGCAGCTCCTACGAGCAGTACTTC. Residues: CASERGGSSYEQYF.

This clonotype was recorded a few times. The chain carries TRBV25-1 and TRBJ1-2; 7 nucleotides match TRBD1. The length of the CDR3 is 14 residues. Unmatched junction bases numbered 5, after V lost 1 base and J lost 6 bases. Germline assignment: CDR1 MGHDK and CDR2 SYGVNS. In nucleotides, the CDR3 is TGTGCCAGCAGTGAATTTGACAGGGCGAATGGCTACACCTTC. It yields the protein CASSEFDRANGYTF.

The sample holds a few counts of this clonotype. V gene TRBV27 combines with J gene TRBJ2-3, with TRBD1 as a possible D gene (5 bases). Trimming shortened V by 2 bases and J by 7 bases, and 19 bases separated the two germline ends. The CDR3 has 16 residues. Germline CDR1 is MNHEY and CDR2 is SMNVEV (reference sequence). The CDR3 DNA reads as TGTGCCAGCAGTTTAAAGGGTACAGGCCCGAGGAATACGCAGTATTTT. Its protein is CASSLKGTGPRNTQYF.

The chain joins TRBV7-9 to TRBJ2-1; D unresolved. Deletions cut 2 bases from V and 4 bases from J, with 15 bases between. The CDR3 has 16 residues. Germline V gene sequence: CDR1 SEHNR, CDR2 FQNEAQ (reference sequence). CDR3 DNA sequence: TGTGCCAGCAGCTTATTTGGTCGAGACCAATACAATGAGCAGTTCTTC. It translates to CASSLFGRDQYNEQFF.

V gene TRBV10-3 combines with J gene TRBJ2-1; D gene ambiguous. V lost 6 bases and J 5 bases, leaving 14 bases between the germline ends. The germline CDR1 and CDR2 sequences are ENHRY and SYGVKD. The CDR3 is 14 amino acids. The CDR3: CAISVPASHNEQFF. CDR3 nucleotides: TGTGCCATCAGCGTCCCGGCCTCTCACAATGAGCAGTTCTTC.

This clonotype has ten or more counts. The chain combines TRBV5-6 with TRBJ1-1; D ambiguous. This CDR3 has 12 amino acids. Germline CDR1 SGHDT, CDR2 YYEEEE. Trimming removed 2 bases from V and 0 bases from J, with 2 bases in between. CDR3 region: CASSFVNTEAFF. In DNA, the CDR3 is TGTGCCAGCAGCTTTGTGAACACTGAAGCTTTCTTT. Supplemented by reference TRBV5-6 and TRBJ1-1, the full variable domain reads DAGVTQSPTHLIKTRGQQVTLRCSPKSGHDTVSWYQQALGQGPQFIFQYYEEEERQRGNFPDRFSGHQFPNYSSELNVNALLLGDSALYLCASSFVNTEAFFGQGTRLTVV.

This chain uses TRBV7-8 with TRBJ1-5; D gene ambiguous. The ends were cut back, 1 base at V and 4 bases at J, with 8 bases in the middle. Per germline, CDR1 SGHVS and CDR2 FQNEAQ. There are 14 residues in the CDR3. CDR3 sequence reads: CASSLGRINQPQHF. The CDR3 DNA is TGTGCCAGCAGCTTAGGACGGATAAATCAGCCCCAGCATTTT.

Only a few counts were recorded for this clonotype. The V and J genes are TRBV4-2 and TRBJ2-3, with D possibly TRBD1 on 8 matching bases. V dropped 0 bases and J dropped 2 bases, with 18 bases sitting between them. CDR1 and CDR2 (germline): LGHNA, YNFKEQ. This CDR3 has 18 residues. The CDR3, as DNA: TGTGCCAGCAGCCAAGATCGCGGACAGGGAGGGAACACAGATACGCAGTATTTT. This encodes CASSQDRGQGGNTDTQYF.

This clonotype was observed many times. CDR3 sequence (DNA): TGCAGCGTGGAACTCAGGGGGCTGCACTACGAGCAGTACTTC. Residues: CSVELRGLHYEQYF. V usage is TRBV29-1 and J usage is TRBJ2-7; 8 nucleotides agree with TRBD1. The CDR3 has 14 residues. Germline V gives CDR1 SQVTM, CDR2 ANQGSEA. The V and J ends lost 6 bases and 3 bases, in that order; junction bases with no gene match: 10.

The rearrangement links TRBV7-8 to TRBJ2-5; the D is unclear. The V gene's germline CDR1 is SGHVS and CDR2 FQNEAQ. There are 16 residues in the CDR3. V lost 0 bases and J lost 4, with 15 bases in between. DNA of the CDR3: TGTGCCAGCAGCTTAGCGCCTGGGGTTCCCCTAGAGACCCAGTACTTC. This translates into CASSLAPGVPLETQYF.

This clonotype was seen a few times. This chain joins TRBV20-1 and TRBJ2-1; a possible D gene is TRBD2 (6 bases). With 3 bases removed from V and 1 base from J, the gap between germline ends came to 10 bases. The CDR3 is 14 amino acids. Per the germline V gene, CDR1 is DFQATT and CDR2 is SNEGSKA (reference sequence). The CDR3 DNA reads TGCAGTGCTAGTTGGGGGGAGTCCTACAATGAGCAGTTCTTC. Its translation is CSASWGESYNEQFF.

This clonotype was counted at least ten times. This sequence joins TRBV20-1 and TRBJ2-1, with 8 bases that match TRBD1. Losses at the gene ends were 5 bases for V and 3 bases for J; bases not matched to a gene: 6. The CDR3 consists of 14 residues. Germline V CDR1 and CDR2: DFQATT, SNEGSKA (reference sequence). Here the CDR3 reads CSADRGEDYNEQFF. The CDR3 DNA reads as TGCAGTGCTGACAGGGGCGAGGACTACAATGAGCAGTTCTTC.

This clonotype appeared a few times. This rearrangement joins TRBV7-9 to TRBJ2-3, with 7 bases that match TRBD2. V shed 4 bases and J 7 bases; nucleotides not matched to a gene: 14. The length of the CDR3 is 16 residues. CDR1 and CDR2 (germline): SEHNR, FQNEAQ (reference sequence). The CDR3 loop is CASSSIGGLLANTQYF. For the CDR3, the DNA is TGTGCCAGCAGCTCAATTGGGGGACTACTAGCAAATACGCAGTATTTT.

The chain recombines TRBV28 with TRBJ2-5; 7 bases align to TRBD2. The CDR3 runs to 16 residues. The trim removed 2 bases at V and 3 bases at J, leaving 9 bases unmatched. Germline V CDR1 and CDR2: MDHEN, SYDVKM. Here the CDR3 DNA reads TGTGCCAGCAGTTTAGACGGGCGGGAGTGGAAAGAGACCCAGTACTTC. This codes for CASSLDGREWKETQYF.

The chain combines TRBV4-1 with TRBJ1-1; D unclear. V was cut by 4 bases and J by 3 bases, with 15 bases left in between. CDR1 is MGHRA and CDR2 is YSYEKL in the germline V gene. This CDR3 has 15 amino acids. CDR3 coding DNA: TGCGCCAGCAGCCTCCGAGGAGCGGTCGACACTGAAGCTTTCTTT. As protein: CASSLRGAVDTEAFF.

The chain has TRBV19 and TRBJ1-5; TRBD1 is a possible D gene (5 bases). Germline V gene lookup returns CDR1 LNHDA and CDR2 SQIVND (reference sequence). With 7 bases removed from V and 7 bases from J, the gap between germline ends came to 20 bases. The CDR3 covers 15 residues. This chain's CDR3 is CASKPGHRGRQPQHF. The CDR3 DNA reads as TGTGCCAGTAAACCAGGACACCGAGGAAGGCAGCCCCAGCATTTT.

This clonotype occurred many times. V usage is TRBV10-2 and J usage is TRBJ2-7, with 8 bases matching TRBD1. V lost 5 bases to trimming and J lost 5 bases; unmatched junction nucleotides: 8. Germline CDR1 and CDR2: WSHSY and SAAADI. This CDR3 contains 14 residues. Written as DNA, the CDR3 is TGCGCCAGCAGTATAACAGGGGGTAGGGACGAGCAGTACTTC. Its protein is CASSITGGRDEQYF.